This T cell receptor beta chain was captured in a study of blood T cells in healthy people across ages. Overall study context: Using template switching, researchers captured about one barcoded beta molecule for each two T cells. Study results and caveats: Fewer expanded clones and more diversity marked long-lived versus aged donors.

A second PCR, run for about 7 to 11 cycles, used a sample-barcoded 5' primer plus a J-beta primer mix. TCRdb reprocessed the 5' RACE reads with MiXCR, giving one entry per CDR3 protein. The sample yields roughly 1.4 million distinct CDR3 sequences, 59% seen once. There are 14 residues in the CDR3. The germline CDR1 and CDR2 sequences are SNHLY and FYNNEI. Trimming left V 2 bases short and J 8 bases short, with 15 bases between. A minimum of 5 micrograms of total RNA was extracted per sample. Worth noting for this clonotype: The antigen is not known.

The gene calls are TRBV2 and TRBJ1-2, with D hard to call. This clonotype was obtained from a young man in good health. The specimen sequenced was blood. The CDR3 protein is CASSESRGIGGYTF. DNA for the CDR3: TGTGCCAGCAGTGAATCTCGGGGTATAGGGGGCTACACCTTC.